A selection of T cell receptor beta chains follows, all from one sample in a study of monozygotic twins with inflammatory bowel disease. TCRdb re-called the 5' RACE reads and shows each CDR3 protein once, DNA omitted. The table for this sample gives around 150,000 distinct CDR3 sequences. Sequencing was performed on blood. Receptors were obtained from a human donor with ulcerative colitis or Crohn's disease, or a healthy co-twin of an affected twin (not recorded which). Both conserved end residues are part of each CDR3.

TRBV6-6	14	TRBJ2-7	CASKPGQVSYEQYF
TRBV6-6	13	TRBJ1-2	CASSIGTAGGYTF
TRBV20-1	16	TRBJ2-3	CSARAGTGGGTDTQYF
TRBV20-1	13	TRBJ2-5	CSARVSGGETQYF
TRBV18	15	TRBJ2-2	CASSIQQGSTGELFF
TRBV4-1	14	TRBJ2-7	CASSQVGGSYEQYF
TRBV10-3	16	TRBJ2-1	CAISESTSGSDNEQFF
TRBV29-1	13	TRBJ1-2	CSVEVGGNYGYTF
TRBV7-2	14	TRBJ2-7	CASSLARGSDEQYF
TRBV20-1	16	TRBJ1-1	CSARKTGRVVNTEAFF
TRBV11-2	14	TRBJ2-7	CASSPGTHTYEQYF
TRBV4-1	16	TRBJ2-1	CASSRGLAGLYNEQFF
TRBV11-2	16	TRBJ1-1	CASSSRVGQGGPEAFF
TRBV6-1	17	TRBJ2-1	CASSRRTSGISYNEQFF
TRBV5-1	16	TRBJ2-1	CASSLSGDPSYNEQFF
TRBV10-3	16	TRBJ2-7	CAISEPGQGASYEQYF
TRBV29-1	13	TRBJ2-2	CSVARPNTGELFF
TRBV4-1	13	TRBJ2-7	CASSQGIGYEQYF